This section outlines one T cell receptor beta chain sequence together with its context. Its antigen is as yet unknown. V lost 0 bases, J lost 5 bases, and 13 bases lay in between. Germline V gene sequence: CDR1 LNHNV, CDR2 YYDKDF (reference sequence). The CDR3 extends over 15 amino acids. Measured with immunoSEQ multiplex PCR; TCRdb has only the in-frame clones, and not every one. The repertoire holds 130,000 or so clones, with around 90% as singletons. The entry originates in a study of T cell responses to AZD1222 COVID-19 vaccine. Study-level results: Among spike-specific TCRs, nearly half reportedly target unmutated variant regions. Clonal diversity was possibly underestimated; the donors were predominantly white British and more often female.

Material: peripheral blood, obtained on day 0 of AZD1222 vaccination. The chain has TRBV15 and TRBJ2-5; the D gene is possibly TRBD1 (5 bases). The sequence was collected from an adult in good health. This CDR3 is CATSRDGQGGETQYF. The CDR3 DNA sequence: TGTGCCACCAGCAGAGATGGGCAGGGTGGGGAGACCCAGTACTTC.